This T cell receptor (beta chain) was found in a study of blood T cell repertoires in COVID-19 (dated by TCRdb to the early 2020s). The study in broad terms: Samples from collaborators originated in the United States, Italy and Spain and spanned both the acute and convalescent phases of COVID-19. HLA class I and class II types, where available, came from metadata supplied by the sample provider rather than from assay-based typing. The sample metadata nearly always contained a de-identified subject ID, COVID-19 status, age in years and sex. Samples were obtained from the ongoing ImmuneRACE study (first 160 participants) and from some 1,200 subjects provided by 6 global collaborators. The prospective study material was composed of cDNA or gDNA derived from T cells, B-cell-depleted T cells, or PBMCs. The repertoires were made available in a free public database intended to serve as a resource for research on the immune response to SARS-CoV-2. Subjects who had been exposed to COVID-19, were actively infected with it, or had recovered from it provided the deeply sampled blood TCRbeta repertoires that made up the dataset. Findings and caveats that apply to the study as a whole: The quantity of clinical and demographic metadata differed by source and by participant and was supplied without curation.

From the germline V gene (reference sequence), CDR1 is MNHEY and CDR2 is SMNVEV. The CDR3, from cysteine to phenylalanine, totals 14 residues. Left in the record is the CDR3 DNA by itself, 42 bases read in frame from the first base. Germline trimming amounts to 3 bases on V and 3 bases on J, with 2 as the count of junction bases outside the gene matches. A second Seattle source provided samples from volunteer blood donors who had recovered from COVID-19. Whole blood was collected in K2EDTA tubes by collaborating institutions according to the institutions' own protocols. For TCRbeta analysis, collaborators shipped samples as frozen whole blood, isolated PBMCs, or DNA extracted from either of those sample types. TCRbeta CDR3 regions were amplified from genomic DNA by means of the immunoSEQ Assay, a bias-controlled multiplex PCR. On the authors' methods: The number of nucleated cells in each sample was estimated from the amplification of reference gene primers within the assay. To quantify the absolute abundance of each unique TCRbeta CDR3 rearrangement, sequence reads were collapsed and filtered. Productive Simpson clonality was computed per sample as the square root of Simpson's diversity index over productive rearrangements. This is the immuneACCESS table as TCRdb keeps it, with only in-frame sequences that have V and J called. A part of the clones is gone; compared with another copy, unresolved V genes explain less than half, and the rest is unexplained. The V and J calls and the clone size are those of that table, but D and trimming were determined from the DNA. The sample table contains around 250,000 clones; only one count was recorded for 84% of them. The ten largest clones capture more than 1.5% of the sample.

About this clone: This receptor's antigen is unknown. Base qualities are not at hand, and no much larger clone is one base apart.

This sequence was found in a woman aged 40 to 49 who had recovered from COVID-19. The chain is made from TRBV27 and TRBJ1-2; 9 central bases correspond to TRBD1. Sequences were obtained from peripheral blood. The sequenced DNA: TGTGCCAGCAGTTTTTGGGACAGGGACTATGGCTACACCTTC. It specifies CASSFWDRDYGYTF.